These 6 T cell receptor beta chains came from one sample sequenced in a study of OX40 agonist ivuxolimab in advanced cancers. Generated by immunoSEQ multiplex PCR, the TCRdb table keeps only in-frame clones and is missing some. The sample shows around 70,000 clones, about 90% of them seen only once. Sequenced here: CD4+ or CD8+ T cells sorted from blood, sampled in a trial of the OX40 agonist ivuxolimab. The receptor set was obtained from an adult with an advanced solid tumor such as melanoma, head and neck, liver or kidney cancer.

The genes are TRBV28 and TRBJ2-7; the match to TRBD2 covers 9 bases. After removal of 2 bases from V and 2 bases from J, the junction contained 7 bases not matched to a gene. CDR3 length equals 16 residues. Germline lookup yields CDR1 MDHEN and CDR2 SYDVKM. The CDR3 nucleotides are TGTGCCAGCAGTTTACACCTAGCGGGGCTTACCTACGAGCAGTACTTC. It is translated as CASSLHLAGLTYEQYF.

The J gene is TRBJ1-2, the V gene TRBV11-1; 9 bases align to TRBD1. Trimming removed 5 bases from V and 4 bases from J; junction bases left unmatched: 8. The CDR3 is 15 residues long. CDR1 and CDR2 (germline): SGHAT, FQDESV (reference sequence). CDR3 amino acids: CASSHRDRDSYGYTF. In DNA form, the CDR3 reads TGTGCCAGCAGCCACCGGGACAGGGACTCCTATGGCTACACCTTC.

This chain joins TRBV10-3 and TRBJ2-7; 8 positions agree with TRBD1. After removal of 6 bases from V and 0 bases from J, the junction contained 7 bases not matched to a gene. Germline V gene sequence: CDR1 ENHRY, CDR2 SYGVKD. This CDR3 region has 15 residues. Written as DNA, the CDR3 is TGTGCCATCAGAGGACAGGGTGGTAGCTCCTACGAGCAGTACTTC. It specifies CAIRGQGGSSYEQYF.

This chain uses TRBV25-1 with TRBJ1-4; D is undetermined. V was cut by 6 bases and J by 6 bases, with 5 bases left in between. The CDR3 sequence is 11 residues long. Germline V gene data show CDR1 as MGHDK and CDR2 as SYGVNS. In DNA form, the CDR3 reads TGTGCCAGCAGAGGGTATGAAAAACTGTTTTTT. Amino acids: CASRGYEKLFF.

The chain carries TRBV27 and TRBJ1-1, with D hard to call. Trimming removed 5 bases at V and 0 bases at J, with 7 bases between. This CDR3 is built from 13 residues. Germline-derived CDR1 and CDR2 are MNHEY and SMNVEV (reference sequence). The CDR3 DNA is TGTGCCAGCAGTGCTCAGATGAACACTGAAGCTTTCTTT. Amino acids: CASSAQMNTEAFF.

CDR3 amino acids: CASSSETGTGWIGYTF. As DNA, the CDR3 is TGTGCCAGCAGCTCCGAGACCGGGACAGGGTGGATTGGATACACCTTC. V is TRBV5-4 and J is TRBJ1-2; 9 bases align to TRBD1. The CDR3 contains 16 residues. The junction had 17 bases not matched to a gene; V was cut back by 3 bases and J by 11 bases. Germline V gives CDR1 SGHNT, CDR2 YYREEE (reference sequence).